This TCR beta chain was recorded in a study of blood T cell repertoires in COVID-19. About the study: The United States, Italy and Spain provided the acute and convalescent COVID-19 samples. PBMCs, B-cell-depleted T cells, or T cells provided the cDNA or gDNA that made up the material.

J was trimmed by 5 bases and V by 1 base; bases with no gene match: 8. The CDR3 runs 15 residues. CDR1 and CDR2 from the germline V gene are SGHVS and FNYEAQ. Original analysis: Counts of nucleated cells, estimated from reference gene primer amplification, were obtained. Assay used: immunoSEQ multiplex PCR; TCRdb lists only in-frame clones, some missing. The V and J calls and clone size come from that table; D and trimming were worked out from the DNA. Among about 200,000 clones listed, roughly 90% were seen once. This TCR was sampled from a man in his late teens or twenties with active or convalescent COVID-19. Sequenced sample: peripheral blood. The rearrangement links TRBV7-6 to TRBJ2-7, with 7 bases lining up with TRBD1. CDR3 DNA: TGTGCCAGCAGCTTAGACAGGGGCGCTTTGAACGAGCAGTACTTC. Protein: CASSLDRGALNEQYF. Looking up the rest from reference TRBV7-6 and TRBJ2-7 gives the full variable domain: GAGVSQSPRYKVTKRGQDVALRCDPISGHVSLYWYRQALGQGPEFLTYFNYEAQQDKSGLPNDRFSAERPEGSISTLTIQRTEQRDSAMYRCASSLDRGALNEQYFGPGTRLTVT.